These 7 T cell receptor beta chains were sequenced from one sample in a study of OX40 agonist ivuxolimab in advanced cancers. Data came from immunoSEQ multiplex PCR; TCRdb stores just in-frame clones and leaves some out. Of around 74,000 clones in the sample, around 86% were seen once. Sample: CD4+ or CD8+ T cells sorted from blood, taken in a trial of the OX40 agonist ivuxolimab. These receptor sequences come from an adult with an advanced solid tumor such as melanoma, head and neck, liver or kidney cancer.

The count of this clone is one. The gene calls are TRBV4-3 and TRBJ1-4; D gene uncertain. This CDR3 is built from 16 residues. The germline V gene has CDR1 LGHNA and CDR2 YSLEER. V dropped 1 base and J dropped 4 bases, with 13 bases sitting between them. For the CDR3, the DNA is TGCGCCAGCAGCCAAGTAATAGGGTCGGGTAATGAAAAACTGTTTTTT. Protein: CASSQVIGSGNEKLFF.

This clone was seen only a few times. The chain has TRBV7-2 and TRBJ2-5; no clear D. The CDR3 is made up of 11 amino acids. Trimming took 5 bases from V and 6 from J, leaving 7 bases between them. Germline V gene lookup returns CDR1 SGHTA and CDR2 FQGNSA. The DNA for the CDR3 is TGTGCCAGCAGCGAGAGCCAGACCCAGTACTTC. It codes for CASSESQTQYF. The whole variable domain, remainder taken from reference TRBV7-2 and TRBJ2-5, is GAGVSQSPSNKVTEKGKDVELRCDPISGHTALYWYRQSLGQGLEFLIYFQGNSAPDKSGLPSDRFSAERTGGSVSTLTIQRTQQEDSAVYLCASSESQTQYFGPGTRLLVL.

This clone was seen only a few times. The chain is built from TRBV6-5 and TRBJ1-6, with D possibly TRBD1 on 6 matching bases. The CDR3 covers 15 residues. Germline loops: CDR1 MNHEY, CDR2 SVGAGI. V shed 0 bases and J shed 8 bases, with 11 bases lying between them. CDR3 in DNA: TGTGCCAGCAGTTACTCGTACAGGGCAGATTCACCCCTCCACTTT. Its protein product is CASSYSYRADSPLHF.

This clone was seen just once. CDR3 amino acids: CAWSAGTSGVGETQYF. CDR3 DNA sequence: TGTGCCTGGAGTGCCGGGACTAGCGGGGTTGGAGAGACCCAGTACTTC. The chain has TRBV30 and TRBJ2-5, with TRBD2 identical over 13 bases. Germline V CDR1 and CDR2: GTSNPN, SVGIG (reference sequence). The CDR3 length is 16 residues. V was pared by 1 base and J by 4 bases, with 6 bases of the junction left unmatched.

This chain connects TRBV21-1 to TRBJ1-2; TRBD1, the table's D call, was not compared with the DNA. TRBV21-1 is designated a pseudogene. The CDR3 sequence is 15 residues long. This CDR3 is CASSSQGVVNYGYTF. The DNA for the CDR3 is TGTGCCAGCAGCTCGCAGGGTGTAGTTAACTATGGCTACACCTTC.

The gene calls are TRBV6-6 and TRBJ2-5; tentatively, D is TRBD2 (6 bases). This CDR3 region has 14 residues. Germline V gene sequence: CDR1 MNHNY, CDR2 SVGAGI (reference sequence). The ends were cut back, 6 bases at V and 2 bases at J, with 13 bases in the middle. CDR3 bases: TGTGCCAGCAGATCTGCGGGGTATCAAGAGACCCAGTACTTC. Translation: CASRSAGYQETQYF.

The CDR3 DNA reads TGTGCCAGTAGTATAGATAGGGCCGGGGCGCTAGAGGAGACCCAGTACTTC. This sequence encodes CASSIDRAGALEETQYF. The rearrangement links TRBV19 to TRBJ2-5; D could derive from TRBD1 or TRBD2 (5 bases each). Per germline, CDR1 LNHDA and CDR2 SQIVND (reference sequence). CDR3 length equals 17 residues. Trimming took off 0 bases at V and 5 bases at J, with 19 bases between the two ends.